This T cell receptor (beta chain) derives from a study of blood T cell repertoires in COVID-19. Assay: immunoSEQ multiplex PCR; the TCRdb copy retains only in-frame clones and omits some. The sample records 150,000 or so clones, 75% to 90% being singletons. This CDR3 comprises 14 residues. V lost 6 bases and J 6 bases, leaving 14 bases between the germline ends. Per the germline V gene, CDR1 is MNHEY and CDR2 is SVGAGI. The sample comprised peripheral blood. The TCR was taken from a human donor in a cohort sampled during active COVID-19. J is TRBJ2-2 and V is TRBV6-5; D not certain. The chain's CDR3 is CASSPTRYSGELFF. DNA for the CDR3: TGTGCCAGCAGCCCGACTCGATATTCCGGGGAGCTGTTTTTT.